This is a list of T cell receptor beta chains from one sample in a study of T cell responses to AZD1222 COVID-19 vaccine. Clones were read by immunoSEQ multiplex PCR, and TCRdb kept only the in-frame ones, dropping some. The sample includes 100,000 to 150,000 clones, about 79% seen only once; the top ten take about 26%. The material was peripheral blood, obtained 28 days after the second AZD1222 dose. Source of these receptors: an adult who received the AZD1222 COVID-19 vaccine. The CDR3 runs from the conserved cysteine through the conserved F or W. The order of the fields is J gene, V gene, clone size, D gene, CDR3 protein, CDR3 DNA. The D gene is left open where the match is weak. The size entry is marked missing in some rows and otherwise reads once, few, many or a size class.

TRBJ2-3,TRBV12-3/TRBV12-4,NA,NA,CASSRVGSDTQYF,TGTGCCAGCAGCCGGGTAGGTTCGGATACGCAGTATTTT
TRBJ2-3,TRBV20-1,NA,NA,CSASKLAGGTDTQYF,TGCAGTGCTAGTAAGTTGGCCGGGGGCACAGATACGCAGTATTTT
TRBJ1-1,TRBV19,NA,TRBD1,CASGMRDRGTEAFF,TGTGCCAGTGGGATGCGGGACAGGGGTACTGAAGCTTTCTTT
TRBJ1-6,TRBV11-2,NA,NA,CASRRDHNSPLHF,TGTGCCAGCCGACGGGATCATAATTCACCCCTCCACTTT
TRBJ1-6,TRBV10-3,NA,NA,CASRTPGWNSPLHF,TGTGCTAGCCGTACCCCGGGATGGAATTCACCCCTCCACTTT
TRBJ1-2,TRBV7-9,NA,NA,CASSPTALGGYGYTF,TGTGCCAGCAGCCCGACGGCGTTAGGGGGCTATGGCTACACCTTC
TRBJ1-1,TRBV7-9,NA,NA,CASSLVTRLEAFF,TGTGCCAGCAGCTTAGTGACTCGGCTTGAAGCTTTCTTT
TRBJ1-4,TRBV4-3,NA,TRBD1,CASSHNRDSPWFF,TGCGCCAGCAGCCATAACCGGGACAGTCCTTGGTTTTTT
TRBJ2-1,TRBV29-1,once,NA,CSVVRGLEQFF,TGCAGCGTCGTCAGGGGCTTGGAGCAGTTCTTC
TRBJ1-5,TRBV4-3,NA,NA,CASSQAVWGQPQHF,TGCGCCAGCAGCCAAGCTGTGTGGGGGCAGCCCCAGCATTTT
TRBJ1-6,TRBV7-2,few,NA,CASSPRALNSPLHF,TGTGCCAGCAGCCCTCGGGCTCTTAATTCACCCCTCCACTTT
TRBJ1-2,TRBV28,NA,TRBD1,CASGDSAYSYGYTF,TGTGCCAGCGGGGACAGCGCTTACTCCTATGGCTACACCTTC
TRBJ1-4,TRBV5-6,once,TRBD1,CASSPYTDRAGEKLFF,TGTGCCAGCAGCCCCTATACAGACAGGGCTGGGGAAAAACTGTTTTTT
TRBJ2-2,TRBV11-2,NA,TRBD2,CASTLVAGGNTGELFF,TGTGCCAGCACCCTTGTAGCGGGGGGGAACACCGGGGAGCTGTTTTTT
TRBJ2-2,TRBV12-5,NA,NA,CASAPGFAGELFF,TGTGCTAGTGCCCCAGGGTTCGCCGGGGAGCTGTTTTTT
TRBJ2-3,TRBV28,NA,NA,CASSYDALDTQYF,TGTGCCAGCAGTTACGACGCCCTTGATACGCAGTATTTT